A single sample gave rise to the 13 T cell receptor beta chains below, sequenced in a study of T cells in Graves' hyperthyroidism and ophthalmopathy. What was amplified from RNA transcripts were TCR beta CDR3 regions. The study used the HTBI primer set for a first-round RT-PCR of the TCR CDR3. TCRdb re-called the multiplex PCR reads through MiXCR, storing one row per CDR3 protein. Here the sample spans some 510,000 distinct CDR3 sequences, 20% being singletons. The sequenced material came from blood. The receptors shown here come from a man aged 18-30 years with Graves' hyperthyroidism.

The rearrangement uses TRBV11-2 and TRBJ1-5; 7 bases are shared with TRBD1. This CDR3 is 16 amino acids long. Unmatched junction bases numbered 17, after V lost 3 bases and J lost 12 bases. Germline V CDR1 and CDR2: SGHAT, FQNNGV. The CDR3 sequence: CASSLFQGTALANQHF. For the CDR3, the DNA is TGTGCCAGCAGCTTGTTTCAAGGGACAGCCCTCGCGAACCAGCATTTT.

This clonotype was counted at least ten times. The chain uses TRBV3-1 and TRBJ2-5, with 8 bases identical to TRBD2. The germline CDR1 and CDR2 sequences are LGHDT and YNNKEL (reference sequence). After removal of 3 bases from V and 5 bases from J, the junction contained 8 bases not matched to a gene. The CDR3 contains 15 residues. CDR3 protein: CASSHRGGGAETQYF. As DNA, the CDR3 is TGTGCCAGCAGCCACCGGGGGGGCGGGGCGGAGACCCAGTACTTC.

This chain links TRBV27 with TRBJ1-5; D uncertain. The germline V gene has CDR1 MNHEY and CDR2 SMNVEV (reference sequence). Trimming removed 6 bases at V and 3 bases at J, with 12 bases between. CDR3 size: 14 residues. The CDR3 is CASRTTGFNQPQHF. The DNA of the CDR3 is TGTGCCAGCAGAACCACCGGGTTCAATCAGCCCCAGCATTTT.

V and J are TRBV18 and TRBJ1-2, with D perhaps TRBD1 (6 bases). This CDR3 spans 14 amino acids. Germline CDR1 reads KGHSH; CDR2 reads LQKENI. V lost 1 base to trimming and J lost 7 bases, with 13 bases between them. In nucleotides, the CDR3 is TGTGCCAGCTCACCACGGGCAGGGGTGCGTGGCTACACCTTC. Its protein is CASSPRAGVRGYTF.

This clonotype was observed a handful of times. The chain couples TRBV28 to TRBJ2-4, with 15 bases lining up with TRBD2. V lost 3 bases, J lost 3 bases, and 6 bases stayed unmatched. Germline assignment: CDR1 MDHEN and CDR2 SYDVKM. The CDR3 length is 18 residues. The CDR3 is CASSFGTSGGRGKNIQYF. The CDR3 coding sequence is TGTGCCAGCAGTTTTGGGACTAGCGGGGGGAGAGGCAAAAACATTCAGTACTTC.

The table lists this clonotype with many counts. V is TRBV3-1 and J is TRBJ1-1; unclear D gene. This CDR3 has 13 amino acids. Trimming pared 4 bases from V and 0 bases from J, leaving 6 bases between. Looked up from germline, CDR1 is LGHDT and CDR2 is YNNKEL (reference sequence). The CDR3 loop is CASSPTLNTEAFF. CDR3 nucleotides: TGTGCCAGCAGCCCGACCTTGAACACTGAAGCTTTCTTT.

This clonotype was observed a handful of times. This chain links TRBV5-5 with TRBJ1-5; D not certain. This CDR3 is built from 15 residues. Trimming took 0 bases from V and 0 from J, leaving 7 bases between them. The germline gives CDR1 SGHKS, CDR2 YYEKEE (reference sequence). CDR3 in DNA: TGTGCCAGCAGCTTGGTGTCAGCTAGCAATCAGCCCCAGCATTTT. It yields the protein CASSLVSASNQPQHF.

This clonotype was recorded a few times. This chain links TRBV5-1 with TRBJ1-2, with TRBD1 as a possible D gene (5 bases). V dropped 4 bases and J dropped 0 bases, with 10 bases sitting between them. CDR1 and CDR2 (germline): SGHRS, YFSETQ. This CDR3 is 14 amino acids long. CDR3 bases: TGCGCCAGCAGCGTCGGCAGGGCTAACTATGGCTACACCTTC. Protein sequence: CASSVGRANYGYTF. The whole variable domain, remainder taken from reference TRBV5-1 and TRBJ1-2, is KAGVTQTPRYLIKTRGQQVTLSCSPISGHRSVSWYQQTPGQGLQFLFEYFSETQRNKGNFPGRFSGRQFSNSRSEMNVSTLELGDSALYLCASSVGRANYGYTFGSGTRLTVV.

There are many counts of this clonotype. The CDR3 protein is CASSPTGGAGTQYF. Here the CDR3 DNA reads TGTGCCAGCAGTCCTACAGGGGGGGCAGGGACCCAGTACTTC. The gene calls are TRBV12-3 or TRBV12-4 and TRBJ2-5, with D maybe TRBD1 (8 bases). The CDR3 sequence is 14 residues long. V lost 5 bases, J lost 7 bases, and 17 bases lay in between.

There are many counts of this clonotype. The V gene is TRBV6-5, the J gene TRBJ1-1; no clear D. The CDR3 is 14 residues long. Germline CDR1 and CDR2: MNHEY and SVGAGI. The V gene lost 0 bases and the J gene lost 10 bases, with 15 bases spanning the gap. For the CDR3, the DNA is TGTGCCAGCAGTTACTCGAAGGTCCTCAGGAGAGCTTTCTTT. Protein sequence: CASSYSKVLRRAFF.

This clonotype has a count of ten or more. This chain connects TRBV6-1 to TRBJ2-2; tentative D call: TRBD2 (6 bases). The ends were cut back, 2 bases at V and 3 bases at J, with 13 bases in the middle. The V gene's germline CDR1 is MNHNS and CDR2 SASEGT. The CDR3 covers 16 residues. The CDR3 coding sequence is TGTGCCAGCAGTGAACCGGGACTGCGGCACACCGGGGAGCTGTTTTTT. Translated, it gives CASSEPGLRHTGELFF.

This clonotype was counted ten times or more. The chain couples TRBV5-4 to TRBJ2-5; 7 nucleotides line up with TRBD1. Germline assignment: CDR1 SGHNT and CDR2 YYREEE (reference sequence). The CDR3 spans 14 residues. V lost 4 bases to trimming and J lost 0 bases; unmatched junction nucleotides: 3. CDR3 in DNA: TGTGCCAGCAGCCCAGGACAGGACCAAGAGACCCAGTACTTC. Translating it yields CASSPGQDQETQYF. Full variable domain (missing parts from reference TRBV5-4 and TRBJ2-5): ETGVTQSPTHLIKTRGQQVTLRCSSQSGHNTVSWYQQALGQGPQFIFQYYREEENGRGNFPPRFSGLQFPNYSSELNVNALELDDSALYLCASSPGQDQETQYFGPGTRLLVL.

This clonotype occurred many times. The V and J genes are TRBV5-5 and TRBJ2-4, with D possibly being TRBD1 (6 bases). CDR3 length: 16 amino acids. CDR1 is SGHKS and CDR2 is YYEKEE in the germline V gene (reference sequence). V was trimmed by 5 bases and J by 5 bases, leaving 20 bases between them. CDR3 in DNA: TGTGCCAGCAGTCATCACGCGGACAGCTTCCAAAACATTCAGTACTTC. Its protein product is CASSHHADSFQNIQYF.